This T cell receptor (beta chain) was obtained from a study of blood T cell repertoires in COVID-19. Study in general: Sites in the United States, Italy and Spain provided acute and convalescent COVID-19 samples. The cDNA or gDNA used as material had been derived from T cells, B-cell-depleted T cells, or PBMCs.

The authors' processing: Amplifying reference gene primers gave estimates of nucleated cell counts. Produced via immunoSEQ multiplex PCR; TCRdb's table is partial and in-frame only. V and J calls and clone size follow that table, whereas D and trimming were derived from the DNA. The sample includes about 300,000 clones, around 85% of them seen just once. This CDR3 spans 15 amino acids. V was pared by 0 bases and J by 2 bases, with 11 bases between. Germline V gene lookup returns CDR1 SGDLS and CDR2 YYNGEE. This clone was seen a handful of times. The chain is built from TRBV9 and TRBJ1-1; D may be TRBD1 (6 bases). The sequenced sample was PBMCs or T cells enriched from blood (not recorded which). This TCR derives from a woman in her forties or fifties who had recovered from COVID-19. In DNA form, the CDR3 reads TGTGCCAGCAGCGTAGAGGGACATGCAAACACTGAAGCTTTCTTT. This gives the protein CASSVEGHANTEAFF.